The T cell receptor beta chain under discussion was sequenced for a study of neurological immune-mediated disorders. Study results and caveats: HTLV-1-associated myelopathy displayed the greatest TCR clonal expansion, and multiple sclerosis exhibited the smallest, lower than that of healthy controls.

The CDR3 contains 17 residues. Germline loops: CDR1 LGHDT, CDR2 YNNKEL (reference sequence). V was shortened by 3 bases and J by 4 bases, with 21 bases between the two germline ends. Time point reported: technical triplicate 3. Template-switch 5'RACE cDNA synthesis added a 10-nucleotide unique molecular identifier. TCRdb fed the 5' RACE reads into MiXCR, producing one record per CDR3 protein. The table shows under 45,000 distinct CDR3 sequences, with 20% to 25% occurring only once. This clonotype was recorded at least ten times. The antigen remains unidentified. The sequence was obtained from a man aged 55 to 70 with HTLV-1-associated myelopathy (HAM/TSP). The sample comprised PBMCs. V and J are TRBV3-1 and TRBJ1-2, with D hard to call. The DNA of the CDR3 is TGTGCCAGCAGCCATTTTCCTGGCCCAACTGGGATCTATGGCTACACCTTC. Its protein product is CASSHFPGPTGIYGYTF.